This entry concerns a single T cell receptor beta chain. What it recognizes is unknown. CD8 cells classed as naive were CD45RO-negative and positively selected for CCR7, excluding terminally differentiated effector memory CD45RA+ cells. The data belong to a study of shared clonotypes between healthy human individuals. General study findings and limits: Naive subsets generally exceeded memory subsets in estimated richness.

The repertoire was sequenced with immunoSEQ multiplex PCR; TCRdb's copy has only in-frame clones and lacks some. Of some 2.1 million clones detected, around 93% appear once; the ten largest clones hold over 1.5%. The CDR3 runs to 10 residues. The V end was cut by 8 bases, the J end by 8 bases, with 9 bases between. Germline CDR1 and CDR2: MNHEY and SVGAGI. The sequencing input was naive CD8+ T cells from PBMCs. The TCR was taken from a man between 18 and 35 years old in good health. Some clones in this sample may be carry-over from other donors' samples. The rearrangement links TRBV6-5 to TRBJ1-1; possible D gene TRBD1, 5 bases. The CDR3 coding sequence is TGTGCCAGCGGACACCCCGAAGCTTTCTTT. Its translation is CASGHPEAFF.